This T cell receptor (beta chain) was identified in a study of T cell responses to AZD1222 COVID-19 vaccine. General study points: Baseline serology detected seropositivity in only six or seven AZD1222 recipients. Two doses of AZD1222 preceded a rise in Spike-specific TCR breadth and depth. Nearly half of spike-specific TCRs reportedly target unmutated variant regions.

The CDR3 is 13 amino acids. The germline gives CDR1 MNHEY, CDR2 SVGAGI. Trimming removed 6 bases at V and 0 bases at J, with 6 bases between. Second-dose timings of about 4 or about 12 weeks were pooled. As regards this clone: The target antigen is unknown.

Clones were sequenced by immunoSEQ multiplex PCR, and TCRdb holds only the in-frame ones, with some missing. Here the sample spans 160,000 or so clones, 90% to 95% being singletons. This TCR was recovered from an adult who received the AZD1222 COVID-19 vaccine. This specimen consisted of peripheral blood, obtained 28 days after the second AZD1222 dose. The chain is built from TRBV6-5 and TRBJ1-5; D unclear. CDR3 in amino acids: CASRGYSNQPQHF. CDR3 sequence (DNA): TGTGCCAGCAGGGGGTATAGCAATCAGCCCCAGCATTTT.